These 10 T cell receptor beta chains were sequenced from one sample in a study of T cell responses to AZD1222 COVID-19 vaccine. TCRdb keeps only in-frame clones here, not all; method: immunoSEQ multiplex PCR. The table shows roughly 96,000 clones, with 80% to 90% occurring only once. The sequencing here drew on peripheral blood, taken on day 0 of AZD1222 vaccination. The receptors come from an adult in good health.

This chain links TRBV7-6 with TRBJ2-5; 10 nucleotides agree with TRBD2. The CDR3 is 17 amino acids. Germline values: CDR1 SGHVS, CDR2 FNYEAQ. V trimming: 5 bases; J trimming: 4 bases; junction bases outside the gene matches: 13. CDR3 protein: CASSPMGPSGGVETQYF. The CDR3, as DNA: TGTGCCAGCAGCCCCATGGGACCTAGCGGGGGAGTAGAGACCCAGTACTTC.

The rearrangement links TRBV19 to TRBJ1-2; D possibly corresponds to TRBD1 (6 bases). CDR3 size: 14 residues. Germline CDR1 LNHDA, CDR2 SQIVND (reference sequence). V shed 7 bases and J shed 3 bases, with 15 bases lying between them. In nucleotides, the CDR3 is TGTGCCAGTACCCGATACACAGGGTACTATGGCTACACCTTC. As protein: CASTRYTGYYGYTF.

This clone was detected a few times. This chain connects TRBV7-2 to TRBJ1-2; 7 bases line up with TRBD1. This CDR3 spans 12 amino acids. CDR1 and CDR2 (germline): SGHTA, FQGNSA. V trimming: 5 bases; J trimming: 8 bases; junction bases outside the gene matches: 5. The CDR3 loop reads CASSRDRAGYTF. CDR3 sequence (DNA): TGTGCCAGCAGCCGCGACAGGGCCGGCTACACCTTC.

The V and J genes are TRBV5-1 and TRBJ1-2, with 9 positions matching TRBD1. This CDR3 region has 16 residues. The V and J ends lost 0 bases and 8 bases, in that order; junction bases with no gene match: 11. In germline, CDR1 is SGHRS, CDR2 YFSETQ. The DNA of the CDR3 is TGCGCCAGCAGCTTGGGTAGAAGGACAGGGGAGAGAGGCTACACCTTC. Protein: CASSLGRRTGERGYTF.

The CDR3 DNA is TGTGCCAGCAGCTTGGACACGAACACTGAAGCTTTCTTT. The encoded protein is CASSLDTNTEAFF. The chain links TRBV5-4 to TRBJ1-1, with no clear D. Germline CDR1 is SGHNT and CDR2 is YYREEE (reference sequence). Trimming cost V 0 bases and J 1 base, with 4 bases left between them. The CDR3 is made up of 13 amino acids.

This rearrangement joins TRBV24-1 to TRBJ2-1; D perhaps matches TRBD2 (5 bases). There are 15 residues in the CDR3. Germline V CDR1 and CDR2: KGHDR, SFDVKD. V was cut by 2 bases and J by 6 bases, with 13 bases left in between. CDR3 sequence: CATSDSPGAVNEQFF. Written as DNA, the CDR3 is TGTGCCACCAGTGATTCCCCAGGAGCGGTCAATGAGCAGTTCTTC.

This clone occurred once. The chain combines TRBV7-9 with TRBJ2-7; maybe TRBD1 (5 bases). Trimming pared 6 bases from V and 3 bases from J, leaving 6 bases between. CDR3 size: 11 residues. The germline V gene has CDR1 SEHNR and CDR2 FQNEAQ (reference sequence). CDR3 bases: TGTGCCAGCAGAAGGGGCTACGAGCAGTACTTC. This gives the protein CASRRGYEQYF.

This chain links TRBV2 with TRBJ2-7, with 9 bases lining up with TRBD2. Trimming took 5 bases from V and 8 from J; bases not matched to a gene: 10. The CDR3 has 14 amino acids. Germline CDR1 is SNHLY and CDR2 is FYNNEI. The CDR3, as DNA: TGTGCCAGCAGTCCCGGGACTAGCTCGGGCAAGCAGTACTTC. Residues: CASSPGTSSGKQYF.

This chain connects TRBV7-2 to TRBJ1-4; D is perhaps TRBD1 (5 bases). CDR1 is SGHTA and CDR2 is FQGNSA in the germline V gene. V lost 3 bases to trimming and J lost 4 bases, with 9 bases between them. This CDR3 has 14 residues. CDR3 DNA sequence: TGTGCCAGCAGCTTTGGGGGGGTTAATGAAAAACTGTTTTTT. Its translation: CASSFGGVNEKLFF.

The genes are TRBV7-9 and TRBJ2-5; no definite D call. The V end was cut by 1 base, the J end by 1 base, with 13 bases between. The germline V gene has CDR1 SEHNR and CDR2 FQNEAQ (reference sequence). This CDR3 region has 16 residues. The DNA for the CDR3 is TGTGCCAGCAGCTTAGTTTATATGGTACTCCAAGAGACCCAGTACTTC. Translating gives CASSLVYMVLQETQYF.